Following are 4 T cell receptor beta chains from one sample sequenced in a study of blood T cells in healthy people across ages. The use of a sample-barcoded 5' primer and a J-beta primer mix characterized a second PCR of roughly 6 to 11 cycles. Each CDR3 protein is one row after TCRdb ran MiXCR on the 5' RACE reads. Among some 1.6 million distinct CDR3 sequences, around 35% were seen once, and the ten largest hold about 11%. The sample comprised blood. The source is a woman aged 25 to 39 in good health.

This clonotype was detected once. V gene TRBV20-1 combines with J gene TRBJ2-7; D is ambiguous. Germline CDR1 DFQATT, CDR2 SNEGSKA (reference sequence). The CDR3 runs 13 residues. The V end lost 7 bases, the J end lost 0 bases, and 13 bases lay between the germline ends. CDR3 DNA: TGCAGTGTCCCGGGCCGAAGCTCCTACGAGCAGTACTTC. Encoded protein: CSVPGRSSYEQYF.

The chain employs TRBV20-1 and TRBJ1-1; D might be TRBD1 (5 bases). The germline V and J ends were trimmed by 1 base and 1 base, with 13 bases remaining between them. The CDR3 extends over 15 amino acids. The germline V gene encodes CDR1 DFQATT and CDR2 SNEGSKA (reference sequence). In DNA form, the CDR3 reads TGCAGTGCTAGAGGTAGAGGGGCCCCGAACACTGAAGCTTTCTTT. It translates to CSARGRGAPNTEAFF.

The CDR3 DNA is TGTGCCGCGGCGGCCACTCGAAATGAGCAGTTCTTC. Translated: CAAAATRNEQFF. The chain couples TRBV6-1 to TRBJ2-1, with D unclear. Trimming stripped 11 bases from V and 7 bases from J, with 15 bases between. Germline CDR1 is MNHNS and CDR2 is SASEGT. The CDR3 has 12 amino acids.

This clonotype has more than one count but fewer than ten. At one end, the junction sequence differs from germline, possibly due to a read error. The CDR3 sequence is CASSLVTDYEQYF. The CDR3 DNA sequence: TGTGCCAGCAGCTTAGTAACGGACTACGAGCAGTACTTC. The chain has TRBV5-1 and TRBJ2-7, with D hard to call. The CDR3 extends over 13 amino acids. Germline V gene data show CDR1 as SGHRS and CDR2 as YFSETQ.